These T cell receptor beta chains were read from a single sample in a study of shared clonotypes between healthy human individuals. The table came from immunoSEQ multiplex PCR; TCRdb's copy has only in-frame clones and leaves some out. Found here are some 2,500,000 clones, approximately 94% of them singletons; the top ten hold approximately 0.35%. Sequenced sample: naive CD4+ T cells from PBMCs. The receptors here all came from a man between 18 and 35 years old in good health. Some clones in this sample may be carry-over from other donors' samples. Each CDR3 is given with its conserved first and last residue. A D gene is named only where the DNA matches it firmly. Clone size is shown for a subset of rows, as once, few, many or a class of expanded clone.

clone size,V gene,J gene,D gene,CDR3 protein,CDR3 DNA
.,TRBV7-3,TRBJ2-3,TRBD2,CASSLLSGINLDTQYF,TGTGCCAGCAGCCTATTGAGCGGGATTAACTTAGATACGCAGTATTTT
.,TRBV18,TRBJ2-7,.,CASSPGVDEEQYF,TGTGCCAGCTCACCAGGGGTAGACGAGGAGCAGTACTTC
.,TRBV6-6,TRBJ2-7,TRBD2,CASSYSGLAGGKEQYF,TGTGCCAGCAGTTACTCTGGGCTAGCGGGAGGGAAAGAGCAGTACTTC
.,TRBV5-1,TRBJ2-1,TRBD1,CASSQGQSYNEQFF,TGCGCCAGCAGCCAGGGACAGTCCTACAATGAGCAGTTCTTC
.,TRBV27,TRBJ2-1,.,CASSQIPSTGVDEQFF,TGTGCCAGCAGTCAAATCCCCTCGACTGGGGTCGATGAGCAGTTCTTC
once,TRBV28,TRBJ2-1,.,CASSLWGRVGEQFF,TGTGCCAGCAGTTTATGGGGTCGGGTGGGTGAGCAGTTCTTC
.,TRBV28,TRBJ2-7,TRBD2,CASSSPGRNEQYF,TGTGCCAGCAGTTCCCCCGGGAGGAACGAGCAGTACTTC
few,TRBV28,TRBJ1-1,TRBD1,CASSSQGAAPAFF,TGTGCCAGCAGTTCCCAGGGGGCGGCCCCGGCTTTCTTT
.,TRBV18,TRBJ2-7,TRBD1,CASSPPRTGVYEQYF,TGTGCCAGCTCACCACCTAGGACAGGGGTGTACGAGCAGTACTTC
.,TRBV28,TRBJ1-5,.,CASSSDSGNQPQHF,TGTGCCAGCAGTTCGGACAGTGGCAATCAGCCCCAGCATTTT
once,TRBV7-3,TRBJ2-2,.,CASSPSKGLLTGELFF,TGTGCCAGCAGCCCCTCTAAAGGACTATTAACCGGGGAGCTGTTTTTT
.,TRBV6-6,TRBJ1-4,TRBD1,CASSYSGQGAEKLFF,TGTGCCAGCAGTTACTCGGGACAGGGCGCTGAAAAACTGTTTTTT
.,TRBV5-1,TRBJ1-2,TRBD1,CASSPDRDRGPVF,TGCGCCAGCAGCCCAGACCGGGACAGAGGACCCGTCTTC
few,TRBV28,TRBJ1-1,.,CASSLRRAVAFF,TGTGCCAGCAGTTTAAGGAGAGCGGTAGCTTTCTTT
.,TRBV4-1,TRBJ2-1,TRBD2,CASSPRTSGNNEQFF,TGCGCCAGCAGCCCCCGGACTAGCGGAAACAATGAGCAGTTCTTC
.,TRBV7-2,TRBJ1-2,.,CASSFSRTVNYGYTF,TGTGCCAGCAGCTTTTCCAGAACCGTTAACTATGGCTACACCTTC
.,TRBV2,TRBJ2-7,TRBD1,CASTTGTGPYEQYF,TGTGCCAGCACCACCGGGACAGGGCCCTACGAGCAGTACTTC
.,TRBV12-5,TRBJ2-1,.,CASGTPGGGRVF,TGTGCTAGTGGTACCCCCGGGGGCGGAAGGGTCTTC
.,TRBV19,TRBJ2-4,.,CASSLVTALLAKNIQYF,TGTGCCAGTAGCCTAGTGACAGCTCTTCTAGCCAAAAACATTCAGTACTTC
.,TRBV9,TRBJ2-1,TRBD2,CASSATGTSGSNEQFF,TGTGCCAGCAGCGCAACCGGGACTAGCGGGAGCAATGAGCAGTTCTTC
.,TRBV5-5,TRBJ1-3,.,CASTPGVTSGNTIYF,TGTGCCAGCACCCCAGGGGTAACCTCTGGAAACACCATATATTTT
.,TRBV29-1,TRBJ2-5,.,CSVGWQGGTQYF,TGCAGCGTTGGGTGGCAGGGGGGGACCCAGTACTTC
.,TRBV5-4,TRBJ2-1,TRBD2,CASSTGTSYNEQFF,TGTGCCAGCAGCACCGGGACTAGCTACAATGAGCAGTTCTTC
.,TRBV7-2,TRBJ1-6,.,CASSLGGGRPHF,TGTGCCAGCAGCTTAGGCGGAGGTCGGCCCCACTTT
once,TRBV7-2,TRBJ2-2,.,CASSLARLPGELFF,TGTGCCAGCAGCTTAGCGAGGCTCCCCGGGGAGCTGTTTTTT
.,TRBV29-1,TRBJ1-3,.,CSVSSRSSGNTIYF,TGCAGCGTGTCCAGTCGGAGCTCTGGAAACACCATATATTTT
.,TRBV6-1,TRBJ1-5,.,CASTRMMGINQPQHF,TGTGCCAGCACCCGAATGATGGGGATCAATCAGCCCCAGCATTTT
.,TRBV15,TRBJ2-7,.,CATSSRGDQSSYEQYF,TGTGCCACCAGCTCCCGAGGTGACCAAAGCTCCTACGAGCAGTACTTC
.,TRBV7-3,TRBJ1-1,TRBD1,CASSRQPGQQGEAFF,TGTGCCAGCAGCCGTCAACCGGGACAGCAGGGTGAAGCTTTCTTT
.,TRBV13,TRBJ1-5,.,CASSIAGLGNQPQHF,TGTGCCAGCAGCATTGCAGGGCTCGGCAATCAGCCCCAGCATTTT
.,TRBV4-2,TRBJ2-5,.,CASSRGHTQETQYF,TGTGCCAGCAGCCGAGGACATACCCAAGAGACCCAGTACTTC
.,TRBV5-8,TRBJ1-4,.,CASSLEGGRNEKLFF,TGTGCCAGCAGCTTGGAGGGGGGCAGAAATGAAAAACTGTTTTTT
.,TRBV6-5,TRBJ2-7,TRBD2,CATGTSSYEQYF,TGTGCCACCGGGACTAGCTCCTACGAGCAGTACTTC
.,TRBV28,TRBJ2-4,TRBD1,CASSFSRTTGQTILAKNIQYF,TGTGCCAGCAGTTTCTCACGCACCACGGGACAGACTATTCTAGCCAAAAACATTCAGTACTTC
.,TRBV5-6,TRBJ2-2,TRBD2,CASSLTSGRYTGELFF,TGTGCCAGCAGCTTGACTAGCGGGAGATACACCGGGGAGCTGTTTTTT
.,TRBV4-3,TRBJ2-3,.,CASSPAGTRSTDTQYF,TGCGCCAGCAGCCCGGCCGGGACTCGTAGCACAGATACGCAGTATTTT
.,TRBV9,TRBJ2-3,.,CASSVDGGARDTQYF,TGTGCCAGCAGCGTAGATGGGGGGGCGAGGGATACGCAGTATTTT
.,TRBV5-6,TRBJ2-3,TRBD2,CASSSKLAGGYTDTQYF,TGTGCCAGCAGCTCGAAACTAGCGGGAGGGTACACAGATACGCAGTATTTT
.,TRBV6-5,TRBJ2-1,.,CASSPIDRNEQFF,TGTGCCAGCAGTCCCATCGATCGGAATGAGCAGTTCTTC
.,TRBV28,TRBJ1-1,.,CASKLGTLHTEAFF,TGTGCCAGCAAGCTTGGGACGCTGCACACTGAAGCTTTCTTT
.,TRBV5-1,TRBJ2-1,.,CASTLGGNEQFF,TGCGCCAGCACCCTGGGCGGTAATGAGCAGTTCTTC
.,TRBV9,TRBJ2-1,TRBD2,CASSPSLAGGMVEQFF,TGTGCCAGCAGCCCATCCCTGGCGGGAGGGATGGTTGAGCAGTTCTTC